This T cell receptor (beta chain) comes out of a study of cytomegalovirus exposure and HLA in healthy donors. Across the study: In a previous analysis, 117 million unique TCR beta sequences were found from some 180 million T cells.

Use of 60 Vbeta and 13 Jbeta primers characterized the PCR. Measured with immunoSEQ multiplex PCR; TCRdb has only the in-frame clones, and not every one. The repertoire holds 170,000 or so clones, with around 74% as singletons. Findings of the study overall: A later analysis found common viral pathogens apparently linked to several of the most significant clusters.

Germline CDR1 and CDR2: MNHEY and SVGAGI. CDR3 length equals 13 residues. The J segment lost 7 bases and the V segment lost 7 bases, leaving 5 bases of the junction unmatched. With regard to this clone: No antigen is known for it.

The chain recombines TRBV6-5 with TRBJ1-4, with 8 positions matching TRBD1. The material sequenced was PBMCs. The receptor was derived from a woman in her twenties or thirties in good health and CMV-seronegative. The CDR3: CASKKTGGEKLFF. The CDR3 DNA sequence: TGTGCCAGCAAAAAAACAGGGGGTGAAAAACTGTTTTTT.